Sequencing of this T cell receptor (beta chain) was carried out in a study of cytomegalovirus exposure and HLA in healthy donors. Germline V gene sequence: CDR1 LNHDA, CDR2 SQIVND (reference sequence). Trimming left V 2 bases short and J 1 base short, with 12 bases between. CDR3 length equals 15 residues. PCR involved 60 Vbeta and 13 Jbeta primers. Clones were read by immunoSEQ multiplex PCR, and TCRdb kept only the in-frame ones, dropping some. The table records 60,000 or so clones, roughly 75% of them present only once. The chain joins TRBV19 to TRBJ2-7; D not certain. Sequenced material: PBMCs. This TCR derives from a woman in her forties in good health and CMV-seropositive. The DNA of the CDR3 is TGTGCCAGTAGTATAACAGTCTCCACATCCTACGAGCAGTACTTC. Amino acids: CASSITVSTSYEQYF.